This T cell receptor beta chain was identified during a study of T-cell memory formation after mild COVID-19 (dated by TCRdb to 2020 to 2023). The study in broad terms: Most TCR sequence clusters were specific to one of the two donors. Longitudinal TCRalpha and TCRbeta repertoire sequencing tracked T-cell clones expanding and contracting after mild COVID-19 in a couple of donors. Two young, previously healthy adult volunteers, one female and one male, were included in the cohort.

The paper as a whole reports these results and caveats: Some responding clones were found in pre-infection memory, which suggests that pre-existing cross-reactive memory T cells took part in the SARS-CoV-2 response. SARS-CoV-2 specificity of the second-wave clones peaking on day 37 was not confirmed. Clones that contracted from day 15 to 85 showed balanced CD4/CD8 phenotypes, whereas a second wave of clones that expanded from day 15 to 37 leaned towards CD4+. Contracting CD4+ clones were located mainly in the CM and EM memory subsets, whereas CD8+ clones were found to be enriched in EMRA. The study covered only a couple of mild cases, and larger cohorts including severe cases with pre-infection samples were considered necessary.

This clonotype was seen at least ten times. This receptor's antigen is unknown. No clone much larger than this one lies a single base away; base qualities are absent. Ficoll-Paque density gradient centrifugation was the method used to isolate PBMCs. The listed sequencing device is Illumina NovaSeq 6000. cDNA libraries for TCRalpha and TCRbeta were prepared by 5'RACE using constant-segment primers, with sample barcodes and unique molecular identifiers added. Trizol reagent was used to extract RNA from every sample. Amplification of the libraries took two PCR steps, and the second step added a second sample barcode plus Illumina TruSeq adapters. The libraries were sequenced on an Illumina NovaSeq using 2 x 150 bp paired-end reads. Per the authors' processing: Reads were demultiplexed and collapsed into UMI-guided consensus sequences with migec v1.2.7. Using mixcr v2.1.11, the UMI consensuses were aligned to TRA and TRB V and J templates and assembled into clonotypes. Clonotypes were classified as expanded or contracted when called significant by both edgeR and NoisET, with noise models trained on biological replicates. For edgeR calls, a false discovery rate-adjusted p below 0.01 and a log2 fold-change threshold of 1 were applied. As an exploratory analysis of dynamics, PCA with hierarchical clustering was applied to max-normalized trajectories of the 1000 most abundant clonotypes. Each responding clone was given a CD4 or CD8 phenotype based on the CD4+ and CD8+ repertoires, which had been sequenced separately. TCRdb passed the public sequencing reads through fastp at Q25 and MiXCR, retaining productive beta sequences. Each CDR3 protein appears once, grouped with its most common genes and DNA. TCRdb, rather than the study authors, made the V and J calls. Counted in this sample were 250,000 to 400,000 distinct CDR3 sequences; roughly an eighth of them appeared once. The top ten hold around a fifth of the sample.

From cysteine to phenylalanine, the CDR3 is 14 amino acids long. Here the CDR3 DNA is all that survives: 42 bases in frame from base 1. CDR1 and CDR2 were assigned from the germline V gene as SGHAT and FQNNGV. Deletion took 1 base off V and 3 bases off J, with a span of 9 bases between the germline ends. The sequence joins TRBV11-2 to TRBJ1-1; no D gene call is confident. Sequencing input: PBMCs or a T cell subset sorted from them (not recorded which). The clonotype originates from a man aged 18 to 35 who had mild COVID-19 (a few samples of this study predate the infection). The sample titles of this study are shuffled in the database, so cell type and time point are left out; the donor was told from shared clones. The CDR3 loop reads CASSLAGIYTEAFF. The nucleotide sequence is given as TGTGCCAGCAGCTTAGCTGGGATATACACTGAAGCTTTCTTT.